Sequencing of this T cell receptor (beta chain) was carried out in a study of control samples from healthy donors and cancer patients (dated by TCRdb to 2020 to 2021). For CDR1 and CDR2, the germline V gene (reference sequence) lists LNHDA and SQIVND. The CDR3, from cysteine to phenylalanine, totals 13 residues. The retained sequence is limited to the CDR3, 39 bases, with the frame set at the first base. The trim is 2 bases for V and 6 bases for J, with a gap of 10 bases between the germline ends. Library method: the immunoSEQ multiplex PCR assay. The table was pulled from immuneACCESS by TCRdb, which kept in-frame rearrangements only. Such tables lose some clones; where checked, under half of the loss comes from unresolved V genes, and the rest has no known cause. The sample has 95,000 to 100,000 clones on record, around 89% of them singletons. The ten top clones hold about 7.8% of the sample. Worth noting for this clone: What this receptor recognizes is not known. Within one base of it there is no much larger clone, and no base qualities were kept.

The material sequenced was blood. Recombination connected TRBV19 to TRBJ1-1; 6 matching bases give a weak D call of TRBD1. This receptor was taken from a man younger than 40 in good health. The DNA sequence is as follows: TGTGCCAGTAGTATAACAGGGCTCCCTGAAGCTTTCTTT. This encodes CASSITGLPEAFF.